This is a list of T cell receptor beta chains from one sample in a study of blood T cell repertoires in COVID-19. The data were produced by immunoSEQ multiplex PCR, yet TCRdb's version contains in-frame clones alone and is incomplete. This table holds about 190,000 clones, 65% to 80% found once. Sequenced: peripheral blood. These receptor sequences come from a woman between 45 and 65 years old with acute or convalescent COVID-19. The CDR3 runs from the conserved cysteine through the conserved F or W. D genes are given only for firm matches.

TRBD1 | TRBV18 | CASSPPGTVSGNTIYF
- | TRBV9 | CASSLRGGDNSPLHF
- | TRBV3-1/TRBV3-2 | CASSHGTGINYGYTF
TRBD2 | TRBV9 | CASSVYGTSNEQFF
TRBD1 | TRBV7-9 | CASRTTGDNSPLHF
TRBD1 | TRBV19 | CASSRTGGGYGYTF
TRBD2 | TRBV4-1 | CASSQKLAGGDNEQFF
TRBD2 | TRBV2 | CASKGLAGWKDTQYF
- | TRBV27 | CASSLSRDTQYF
TRBD2 | TRBV5-1 | CASAGTSVTQYF
- | TRBV3-1/TRBV3-2 | CASSQYPDTQYF
TRBD1 | TRBV6-4 | CASSASGTGFNEKLFF
- | TRBV6-2/TRBV6-3 | CASSLTENQPQHF
TRBD1 | TRBV19 | CASTRDRGGYTF
- | TRBV28 | CASSPVNINQPQHF
- | TRBV7-2 | CASSRRAERTLAKNIQYF
- | TRBV27 | CASSFRGSVPGELFF
- | TRBV9 | CASSVGTDNSPLHF
- | TRBV12-2 | CASRPPGIPDAYNEQFF
- | TRBV28 | CASKVGGGSGANVLTF